This T cell receptor (beta chain) emerged from a study of tissue T cells after allogeneic stem cell transplantation. General study points: In patients and mice, blood and spleen missed much of tissue repertoire.

Clones were sequenced by immunoSEQ multiplex PCR, and TCRdb holds only the in-frame ones, with some missing. This sample has thousands of clones, with 60% to 70% found just once. Worth noting for this clone: Its target is not known. The genes and germline here are from mouse. Read sequence stops 1 residue before the CDR3 end, and the germline J gene provides the missing end.

Germline CDR1 and CDR2: NNHNN and SYGAGS (reference sequence). This CDR3 has 15 residues. V dropped 2 bases and J dropped 3; count of bases not matched to a gene: 6. What was sequenced was blood. The clonotype originates from a female BALB/c mouse in good health. These mice share the MHC haplotype H2-d. The chain joins TRBV13-2 to TRBJ2-7, with 9 bases that match TRBD1. CDR3 DNA (partial): TGTGCCAGCGGTGAGGAGAGGGACAGGGTCTATGAACAGTAC. Translating gives CASGEERDRVYEQY. The CDR3 in its entirety is CASGEERDRVYEQYF.